This T cell receptor (beta chain) was identified in a study of low-dose radiotherapy and immunotherapy resistance in tumors. Study context: Daily oral aspirin at 300 mg began on cycle 1 day 1 and lasted four cycles.

The germline V gene has CDR1 MNHEY and CDR2 SVGAGI. Trimming pared 6 bases from V and 7 bases from J, leaving 13 bases between. This CDR3 spans 14 amino acids. TRAV- and TRBV-specific primers primed first-strand cDNA, covering alpha and beta chains. PCR amplification of the TCRs was performed with Phusion for 15 to 25 PCR cycles, and it relied on a constant-region primer together with a V-primer adapter. From the reads, TCRdb called clonotypes with MiXCR, one entry per CDR3 protein. Here the sample spans about 60,000 distinct CDR3 sequences, under 30% being singletons. Regarding time point: before trial treatment.

The gene calls are TRBV6-5 and TRBJ1-6; D is ambiguous. Source: PBMCs, taken before treatment. This receptor was identified in a male donor with prostate cancer. CDR3 sequence (DNA): TGTGCCAGCAGAGAGGCCTGGACCAATTCACCCCTCCACTTT. Amino acids: CASREAWTNSPLHF.